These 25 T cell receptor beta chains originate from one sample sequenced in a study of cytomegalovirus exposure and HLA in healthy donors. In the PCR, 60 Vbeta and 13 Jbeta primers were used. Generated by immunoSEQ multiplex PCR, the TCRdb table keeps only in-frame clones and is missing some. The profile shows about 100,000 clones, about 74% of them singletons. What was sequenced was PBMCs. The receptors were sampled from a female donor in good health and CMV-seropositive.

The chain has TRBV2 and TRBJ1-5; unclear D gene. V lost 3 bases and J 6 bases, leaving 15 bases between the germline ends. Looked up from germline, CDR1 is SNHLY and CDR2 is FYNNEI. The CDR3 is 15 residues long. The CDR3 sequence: CASSEESAVGQPQHF. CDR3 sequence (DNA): TGTGCCAGCAGTGAGGAGAGCGCCGTGGGTCAGCCCCAGCATTTT.

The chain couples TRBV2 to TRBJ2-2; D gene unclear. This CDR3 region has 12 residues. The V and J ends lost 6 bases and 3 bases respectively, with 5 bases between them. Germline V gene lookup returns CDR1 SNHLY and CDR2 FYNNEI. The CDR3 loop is CASRTDTGELFF. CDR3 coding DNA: TGTGCCAGCAGAACAGACACCGGGGAGCTGTTTTTT.

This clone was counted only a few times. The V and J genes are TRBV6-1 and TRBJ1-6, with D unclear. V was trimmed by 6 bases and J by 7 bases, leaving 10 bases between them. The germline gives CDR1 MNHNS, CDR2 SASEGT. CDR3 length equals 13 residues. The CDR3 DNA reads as TGTGCCAGCAGATTAACAGAGAATTCACCCCTCCACTTT. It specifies CASRLTENSPLHF.

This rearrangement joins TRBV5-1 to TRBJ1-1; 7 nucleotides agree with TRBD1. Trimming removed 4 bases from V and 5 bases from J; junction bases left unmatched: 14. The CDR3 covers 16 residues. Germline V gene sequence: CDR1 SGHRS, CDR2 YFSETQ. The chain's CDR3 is CASSISGQRGRTEAFF. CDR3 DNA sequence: TGCGCCAGCAGCATCTCGGGACAGAGGGGTAGGACTGAAGCTTTCTTT.

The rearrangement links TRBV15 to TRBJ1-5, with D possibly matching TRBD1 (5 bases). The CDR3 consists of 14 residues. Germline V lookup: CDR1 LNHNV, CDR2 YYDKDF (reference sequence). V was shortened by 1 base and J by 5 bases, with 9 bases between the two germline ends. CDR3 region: CATSRVGVDQPQHF. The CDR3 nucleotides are TGTGCCACCAGCAGAGTAGGGGTGGATCAGCCCCAGCATTTT. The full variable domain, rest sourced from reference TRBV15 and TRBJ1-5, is DAMVIQNPRYQVTQFGKPVTLSCSQTLNHNVMYWYQQKSSQAPKLLFHYYDKDFNNEADTPDNFQSRRPNTSFCFLDIRSPGLGDTAMYLCATSRVGVDQPQHFGDGTRLSIL.

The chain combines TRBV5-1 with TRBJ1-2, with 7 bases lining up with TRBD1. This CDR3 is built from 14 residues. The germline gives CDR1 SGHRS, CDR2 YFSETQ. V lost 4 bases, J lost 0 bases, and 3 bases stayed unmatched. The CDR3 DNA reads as TGCGCCAGCAGCCGGGACAGTCCTAACTATGGCTACACCTTC. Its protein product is CASSRDSPNYGYTF.

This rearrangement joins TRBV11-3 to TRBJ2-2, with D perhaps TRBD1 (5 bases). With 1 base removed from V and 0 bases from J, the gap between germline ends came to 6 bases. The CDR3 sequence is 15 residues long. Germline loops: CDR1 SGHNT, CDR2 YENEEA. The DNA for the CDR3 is TGTGCCAGCAGCTTAGGACAGTCGAACACCGGGGAGCTGTTTTTT. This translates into CASSLGQSNTGELFF.

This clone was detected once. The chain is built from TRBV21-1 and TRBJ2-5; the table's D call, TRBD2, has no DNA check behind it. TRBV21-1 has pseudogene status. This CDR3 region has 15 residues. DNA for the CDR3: TGTGCCAGCAGCAAGGGGACTAGCGGGCAAGAGACCCAGTACTTC. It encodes CASSKGTSGQETQYF.

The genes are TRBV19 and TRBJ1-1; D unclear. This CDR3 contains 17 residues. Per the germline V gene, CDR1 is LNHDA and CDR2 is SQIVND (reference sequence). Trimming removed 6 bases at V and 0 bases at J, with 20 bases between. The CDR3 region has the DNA TGTGCCAGTAGCGCGGACGGATCGAGGGCCATGAACACTGAAGCTTTCTTT. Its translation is CASSADGSRAMNTEAFF.

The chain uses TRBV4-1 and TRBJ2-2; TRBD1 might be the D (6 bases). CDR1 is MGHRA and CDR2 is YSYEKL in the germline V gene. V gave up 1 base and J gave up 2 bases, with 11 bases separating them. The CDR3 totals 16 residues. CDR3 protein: CASSQAKGVNTGELFF. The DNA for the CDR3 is TGCGCCAGCAGCCAAGCGAAGGGGGTAAACACCGGGGAGCTGTTTTTT.

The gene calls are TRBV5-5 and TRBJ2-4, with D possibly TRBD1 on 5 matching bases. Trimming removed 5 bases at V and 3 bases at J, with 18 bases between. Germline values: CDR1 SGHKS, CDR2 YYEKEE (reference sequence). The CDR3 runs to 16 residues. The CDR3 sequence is CASRQWSQGGKNIQYF. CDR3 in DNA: TGTGCCAGCAGACAATGGTCGCAGGGTGGCAAAAACATTCAGTACTTC.

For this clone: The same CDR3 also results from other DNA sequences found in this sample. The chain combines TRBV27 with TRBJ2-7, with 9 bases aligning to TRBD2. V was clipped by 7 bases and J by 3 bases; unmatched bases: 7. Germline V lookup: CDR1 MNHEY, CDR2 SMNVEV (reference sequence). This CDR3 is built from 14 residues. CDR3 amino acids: CASTPTSGSYEQYF. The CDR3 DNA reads TGTGCCAGCACCCCGACTAGCGGAAGCTACGAGCAGTACTTC.

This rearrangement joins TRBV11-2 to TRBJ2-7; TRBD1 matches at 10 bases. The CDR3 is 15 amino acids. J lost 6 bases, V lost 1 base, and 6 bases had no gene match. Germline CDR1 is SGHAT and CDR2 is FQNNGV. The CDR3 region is CASSLGRTGGLEQYF. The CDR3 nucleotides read TGTGCCAGCAGCTTAGGGAGGACAGGGGGGCTCGAGCAGTACTTC.

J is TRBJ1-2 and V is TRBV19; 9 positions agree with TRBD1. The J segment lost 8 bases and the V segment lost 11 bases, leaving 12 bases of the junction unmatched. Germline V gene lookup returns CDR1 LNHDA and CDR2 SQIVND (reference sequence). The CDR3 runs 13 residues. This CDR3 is CASRDRESDGYTF. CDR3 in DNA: TGTGCCTCCAGGGACAGGGAGTCTGACGGCTACACCTTC.

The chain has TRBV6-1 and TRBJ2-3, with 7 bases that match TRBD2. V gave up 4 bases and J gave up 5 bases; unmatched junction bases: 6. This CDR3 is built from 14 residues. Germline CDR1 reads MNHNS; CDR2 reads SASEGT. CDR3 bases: TGTGCCAGCAGTGTAGGGACTACTAAAGATACGCAGTATTTT. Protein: CASSVGTTKDTQYF.

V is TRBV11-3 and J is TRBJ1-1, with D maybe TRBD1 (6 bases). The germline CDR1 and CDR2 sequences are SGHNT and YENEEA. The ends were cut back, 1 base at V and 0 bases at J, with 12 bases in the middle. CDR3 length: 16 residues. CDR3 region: CASSLGTGFMNTEAFF. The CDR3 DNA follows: TGTGCCAGCAGCTTAGGAACAGGGTTCATGAACACTGAAGCTTTCTTT.

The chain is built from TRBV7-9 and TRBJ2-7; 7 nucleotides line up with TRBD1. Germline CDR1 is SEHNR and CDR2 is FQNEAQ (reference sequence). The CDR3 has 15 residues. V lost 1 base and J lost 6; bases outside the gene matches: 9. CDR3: CASSLEGAQMGEQYF. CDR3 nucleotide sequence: TGTGCCAGCAGCTTAGAGGGGGCGCAGATGGGCGAGCAGTACTTC. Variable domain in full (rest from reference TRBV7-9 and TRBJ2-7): DTGVSQNPRHKITKRGQNVTFRCDPISEHNRLYWYRQTLGQGPEFLTYFQNEAQLEKSRLLSDRFSAERPKGSFSTLEIQRTEQGDSAMYLCASSLEGAQMGEQYFGPGTRLTVT.

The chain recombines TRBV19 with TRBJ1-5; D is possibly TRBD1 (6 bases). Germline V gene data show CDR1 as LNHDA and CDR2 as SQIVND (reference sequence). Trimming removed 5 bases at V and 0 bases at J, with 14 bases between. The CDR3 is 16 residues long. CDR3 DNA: TGTGCCAGTAGTCCCGGACAGCTCTATAGCAATCAGCCCCAGCATTTT. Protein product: CASSPGQLYSNQPQHF.

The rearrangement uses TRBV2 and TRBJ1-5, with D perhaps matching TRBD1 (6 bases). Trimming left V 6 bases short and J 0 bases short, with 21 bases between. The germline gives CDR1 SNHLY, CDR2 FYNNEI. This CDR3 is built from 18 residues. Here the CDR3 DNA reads TGTGCCAGCAGGAAGCACCGGGACATCCGATATAGCAATCAGCCCCAGCATTTT. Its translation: CASRKHRDIRYSNQPQHF.

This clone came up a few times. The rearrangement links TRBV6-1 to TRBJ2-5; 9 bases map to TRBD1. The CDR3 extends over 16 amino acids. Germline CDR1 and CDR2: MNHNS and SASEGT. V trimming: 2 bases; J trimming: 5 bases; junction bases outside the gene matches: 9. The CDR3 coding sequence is TGTGCCAGCAGTGAAATTGTGACAGGGGGTAGGGAGACCCAGTACTTC. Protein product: CASSEIVTGGRETQYF.

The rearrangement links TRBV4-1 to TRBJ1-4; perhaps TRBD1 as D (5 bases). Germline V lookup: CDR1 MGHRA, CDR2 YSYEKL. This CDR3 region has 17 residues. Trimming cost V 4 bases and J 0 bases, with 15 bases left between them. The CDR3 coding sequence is TGCGCCAGCAGCCTACAACAGGTTGGGACAACTAATGAAAAACTGTTTTTT. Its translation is CASSLQQVGTTNEKLFF.

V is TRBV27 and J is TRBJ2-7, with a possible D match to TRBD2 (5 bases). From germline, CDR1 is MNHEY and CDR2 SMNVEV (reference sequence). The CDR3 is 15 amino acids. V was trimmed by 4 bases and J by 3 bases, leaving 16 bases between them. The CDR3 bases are TGTGCCAGCAGTTCGCGGAGGCTATTAGTCTACGAGCAGTACTTC. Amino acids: CASSSRRLLVYEQYF.

This chain's CDR3 is CASSLVRESRPPGELFF. In nucleotides, the CDR3 is TGCGCCAGCAGCTTGGTGCGGGAATCTAGACCCCCCGGGGAGCTGTTTTTT. J is TRBJ2-2 and V is TRBV5-1; D may be TRBD2 (6 bases). V was cut by 0 bases and J by 6 bases, with 18 bases left in between. This CDR3 contains 17 residues. Germline V lookup: CDR1 SGHRS, CDR2 YFSETQ.

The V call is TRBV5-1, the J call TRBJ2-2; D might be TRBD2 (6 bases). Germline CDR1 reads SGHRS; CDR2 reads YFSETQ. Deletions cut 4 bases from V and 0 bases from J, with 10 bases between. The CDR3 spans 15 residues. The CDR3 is CASSPGSTNTGELFF. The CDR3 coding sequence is TGCGCCAGCAGCCCCGGGAGTACGAACACCGGGGAGCTGTTTTTT.

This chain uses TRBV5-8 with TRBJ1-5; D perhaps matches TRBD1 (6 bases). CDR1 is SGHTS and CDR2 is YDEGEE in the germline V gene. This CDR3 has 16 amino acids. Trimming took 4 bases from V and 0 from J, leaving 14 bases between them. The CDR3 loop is CASSPYTGYSNQPQHF. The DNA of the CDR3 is TGTGCCAGCAGCCCGTACACAGGGTATAGCAATCAGCCCCAGCATTTT.